This TCR beta chain was documented in a study of identical twins (dated by TCRdb to the mid-2010s). Turning to the overall study: To test whether fetal clonotypes persist, the study used deep sequencing on TCR alpha and beta repertoires from monozygotic twins, unrelated adults of various ages, and cord blood. Replicate twin experiments were performed at different times using different library preparation protocols to rule out contamination.

The germline V gene specifies MNHEY as CDR1 and SVGAGI as CDR2. The junction shows trimming of 3 bases on V and 5 bases on J, plus 13 bases between the germline ends. The CDR3 runs 15 amino acids, cysteine and phenylalanine included. CDR3 DNA is the only sequence kept; it has 45 bases, read in frame from the first base. Only a few counts were recorded for this clonotype. Its antigen is currently not known. No base quality values were provided; no much bigger clone lies one nucleotide off. What the authors observed across the whole study: Recombination models systematically underestimated out-of-frame TCR alpha sharing in monozygotic twins but agreed with sharing between unrelated individuals. Fewer insertions were carried by abundant cord blood beta clonotypes; a weaker similar trend was observed in young adult naive repertoires, while no such trend was observed in memory repertoires. Zero-insertion analyses could be partly confounded by invariant T cells such as MAIT and iNKT, though diverse VJ usage argued against such confounding for most clonotypes. The excess sharing between twins in beta out-of-frame sequences was weaker because fewer shared sequences reduced the signal-to-noise ratio. Compared with coincidental sharing between unrelated individuals, out-of-frame TCR alpha sequences shared between twins had an excess of sequences with low generation probability. Conclusions relied on cross-sectional statistical analysis, since the same donors could not be followed over many years.

Every donor in the study was a healthy Caucasian. The twin cohort comprised three pairs of female monozygotic twins, all aged about 18 to 29 years. The RNA used for TCR libraries was isolated from peripheral blood mononuclear cells. The library was built by means of 5' RACE. Sequencing instrument: Illumina HiSeq 2000. Template switching introduced a universal primer binding site; the final cDNA contained a unique molecular identifier, enabling accurate counting of TCR cDNA molecules. First-strand cDNA for TCR alpha and beta chains was synthesized from specific primers in the conserved constant-segment region. To control for contamination, each cDNA library was double barcoded with a SMART-Mk sample barcode plus Illumina barcodes. TruSeq adapter sequences and Illumina sample barcodes were added in two successive PCR steps. Sequencing of the TCR alpha and beta cDNA libraries was done on the Illumina HiSeq platform using custom primers. The published analysis was carried out like this. MiGEC processed the raw reads to extract unique molecular identifiers, while MiXCR was used to determine the CDR3 positions. Recombination models were inferred per individual with the repgenHMM and IGoR tools using an EM algorithm. Shared clonotypes were analyzed with the tcR package in R, and sharing was normalized by the product of cloneset sizes. Out-of-frame nonproductive sequences were analyzed to study raw recombination free of thymic and clonal selection effects. TCRdb reworked the public reads: Q25 trimming with fastp, MiXCR clone assembly, productive beta chains retained. All rows with the same CDR3 protein become a single entry with the most common DNA and genes. What appears here as the V and J calls and clone size reflects TCRdb's work, not the paper's. Within this sample are 750,000 to 950,000 distinct CDR3 sequences, with approximately 13% of them counted one time only. The ten largest clones represent about 1.5% of the sample.

This sample was shared with a second study, whose subject was yellow fever vaccine responses in identical twins. The second paper further reports: The authors reported that the T cell response to vaccination in identical twins appeared partly convergent and partly personalized. In identical twins, the study followed T cell clones that responded to the vaccine with precision.

The sequence links TRBV6-5 to TRBJ2-2; TRBD1 could be the D gene, as 6 bases match. Input material: PBMCs. This TCR was sampled from a woman between 18 and 30 years old in good health. The nucleotide sequence is given as TGTGCCAGCAGTTATACAGGGACGGGGACCGGGGAGCTGTTTTTT. Its coded protein is CASSYTGTGTGELFF.